The 22 T cell receptor beta chains reported below all come from one sample, sequenced in a study of Graves' ophthalmopathy and Graves' hyperthyroidism. The TCR beta CDR3 regions underwent amplification from RNA transcripts. In the first round, RT-PCR was carried out with HTBI primers, and a multiplex PCR formed the second round. TCRdb called the multiplex PCR reads again in MiXCR, with one record for every CDR3 protein. The sample consists of 300,000 to 400,000 distinct CDR3 sequences, 15% to 20% of them appearing once. Specimen: peripheral blood. Receptors originate from an adult man with Graves' ophthalmopathy.

Comment on this clonotype: The germline gene is not matched at one end of the junction; a read error may be the cause. The chain has TRBV27 and TRBJ2-7; D perhaps matches TRBD2 (6 bases). Germline V lookup: CDR1 MNHEY, CDR2 SMNVEV (reference sequence). The CDR3 covers 11 residues. CDR3 DNA sequence: TGTGCCAACGCCGCGGGATACGAGCAGTGCTTC. This sequence encodes CANAAGYEQCF.

This clonotype was seen many times. This chain links TRBV7-2 with TRBJ2-5; D is possibly TRBD1 (5 bases). V was cut by 6 bases and J by 7 bases, with 12 bases left in between. Germline-derived CDR1 and CDR2 are SGHTA and FQGNSA. The CDR3 extends over 12 amino acids. The CDR3 spells CASSRSRGTQYF. CDR3 nucleotide sequence: TGTGCCAGCAGTCGTAGTAGGGGGACCCAGTACTTC.

Ten or more counts support this clonotype. The chain has TRBV5-1 and TRBJ2-5; D gene ambiguous. Trimming took off 2 bases at V and 2 bases at J, with 10 bases between the two ends. Germline loops: CDR1 SGHRS, CDR2 YFSETQ. There are 14 residues in the CDR3. DNA for the CDR3: TGCGCCAGCAGCTTTTCGAACAAGCAAGAGACCCAGTACTTC. Translating it yields CASSFSNKQETQYF. Complete variable domain (other parts from reference TRBV5-1 and TRBJ2-5): KAGVTQTPRYLIKTRGQQVTLSCSPISGHRSVSWYQQTPGQGLQFLFEYFSETQRNKGNFPGRFSGRQFSNSRSEMNVSTLELGDSALYLCASSFSNKQETQYFGPGTRLLVL.

This clonotype was picked up many times. This chain links TRBV4-1 with TRBJ2-6; D call uncertain. This CDR3 spans 14 amino acids. V lost 2 bases and J 2 bases, leaving 4 bases between the germline ends. Germline loops: CDR1 MGHRA, CDR2 YSYEKL. The CDR3 region has the DNA TGCGCCAGCAGCCAAAGCCCTGGGGCCAACGTCCTGACTTTC. Its translation: CASSQSPGANVLTF.

This clonotype was seen more than once but under ten times. V is TRBV29-1 and J is TRBJ1-2; D is possibly TRBD1 (5 bases). The V end lost 4 bases, the J end lost 6 bases, and 15 bases lay between the germline ends. This CDR3 is 13 amino acids long. Germline V gene lookup returns CDR1 SQVTM and CDR2 ANQGSEA. The CDR3 nucleotides are TGCAGCGTTGGGCCCAGGGCCACCCATGGCTACACCTTC. It encodes CSVGPRATHGYTF.

This clonotype was seen at least ten times. The chain recombines TRBV2 with TRBJ2-7; D may match TRBD1 or TRBD2 (5 bases each). The V end lost 6 bases, the J end lost 6 bases, and 9 bases lay between the germline ends. Germline values: CDR1 SNHLY, CDR2 FYNNEI. The CDR3 consists of 11 residues. The CDR3 loop is CASSPRGEQYF. The CDR3 nucleotides are TGTGCCAGCAGCCCGAGGGGCGAGCAGTACTTC. Based on the CDR3 plus reference TRBV2 and TRBJ2-7, the full variable domain is EPEVTQTPSHQVTQMGQEVILRCVPISNHLYFYWYRQILGQKVEFLVSFYNNEISEKSEIFDDQFSVERPDGSNFTLKIRSTKLEDSAMYFCASSPRGEQYFGPGTRLTVT.

This clonotype was counted a single time. V gene TRBV27 combines with J gene TRBJ1-1; perhaps TRBD1 as D (5 bases). The CDR3 is made up of 16 amino acids. Trimming left V 5 bases short and J 1 base short, with 17 bases between. Germline CDR1 and CDR2: MNHEY and SMNVEV (reference sequence). The CDR3 bases are TGTGCCAGCAGTCCATCGCTCGGACACCCGAACACTGAAGCTTTCTTT. Its protein is CASSPSLGHPNTEAFF.

This clonotype was observed many times. The CDR3 DNA follows: TGTGCCAGCAGTGGCCCCACACTTACCGGGGAGCTGTTTTTT. This encodes CASSGPTLTGELFF. The rearrangement links TRBV2 to TRBJ2-2, with no clear D. The CDR3 loop spans 14 amino acids. CDR1 is SNHLY and CDR2 is FYNNEI in the germline V gene. Trimming pared 4 bases from V and 5 bases from J, leaving 11 bases between.

There are many counts of this clonotype. The V gene is TRBV7-2, the J gene TRBJ2-5; 7 nucleotides align to TRBD1. The CDR3 has 15 amino acids. Germline V gene data show CDR1 as SGHTA and CDR2 as FQGNSA. J lost 0 bases, V lost 0 bases, and 1 base had no gene match. CDR3 sequence: CASSLAGGYQETQYF. The CDR3 DNA is TGTGCCAGCAGCTTAGCAGGGGGCTACCAAGAGACCCAGTACTTC.

This clonotype was observed a handful of times. J is TRBJ2-5 and V is TRBV2; the D is unclear. The CDR3 length is 12 residues. Per germline, CDR1 SNHLY and CDR2 FYNNEI. Trimming pared 4 bases from V and 3 bases from J, leaving 6 bases between. CDR3 DNA sequence: TGTGCCAGCAGTGGTTACGAAGAGACCCAGTACTTC. Protein product: CASSGYEETQYF. The variable domain in full, with the rest retrieved from reference TRBV2 and TRBJ2-5, is EPEVTQTPSHQVTQMGQEVILRCVPISNHLYFYWYRQILGQKVEFLVSFYNNEISEKSEIFDDQFSVERPDGSNFTLKIRSTKLEDSAMYFCASSGYEETQYFGPGTRLLVL.

This clonotype was counted at least ten times. The CDR3 loop reads CASSSRWLSNQPQHF. CDR3 bases: TGTGCCAGCAGTTCCAGGTGGCTCAGCAATCAGCCCCAGCATTTT. This chain connects TRBV28 to TRBJ1-5; unclear D gene. The CDR3 loop spans 15 amino acids. The V and J ends lost 4 bases and 1 base respectively, with 11 bases between them. Germline-derived CDR1 and CDR2 are MDHEN and SYDVKM.

The chain couples TRBV18 to TRBJ1-5, with 7 bases lining up with TRBD1. This CDR3 comprises 15 residues. After removal of 3 bases from V and 4 bases from J, the junction contained 6 bases not matched to a gene. Per the germline V gene, CDR1 is KGHSH and CDR2 is LQKENI. The CDR3 nucleotides are TGTGCCAGCTCACCGGACCGACAGGGAAATCAGCCCCAGCATTTT. Protein: CASSPDRQGNQPQHF.

This clonotype was detected many times. CDR3 amino acids: CASSLVGGGQETQYF. The CDR3 DNA reads as TGTGCCAGCAGCTTAGTAGGCGGGGGGCAGGAGACCCAGTACTTC. The chain has TRBV7-2 and TRBJ2-5, with TRBD2 matching 8 bases. From germline, CDR1 is SGHTA and CDR2 FQGNSA. V shed 1 base, J shed 5 bases, and the junction held 6 bases outside the gene matches. The CDR3 is made up of 15 amino acids.

This clonotype has at least ten counts. The J gene is TRBJ1-5, the V gene TRBV28; 10 bases are a match to TRBD1. With 5 bases clipped from V and 3 bases from J, the junction kept 4 bases outside the gene matches. Germline CDR1 reads MDHEN; CDR2 reads SYDVKM. The CDR3 runs 15 residues. CDR3 coding DNA: TGTGCCAGCAGTCAGGACAGGGGGGCCAATCAGCCCCAGCATTTT. Protein sequence: CASSQDRGANQPQHF. Full variable domain (remainder filled in from reference TRBV28 and TRBJ1-5): DVKVTQSSRYLVKRTGEKVFLECVQDMDHENMFWYRQDPGLGLRLIYFSYDVKMKEKGDIPEGYSVSREKKERFSLILESASTNQTSMYLCASSQDRGANQPQHFGDGTRLSIL.

This clonotype was seen ten or more times. The chain uses TRBV19 and TRBJ2-2; D possibly corresponds to TRBD2 (6 bases). The CDR3 runs 19 residues. The V gene lost 5 bases and the J gene lost 2 bases, with 24 bases spanning the gap. Germline-derived CDR1 and CDR2 are LNHDA and SQIVND (reference sequence). The CDR3 sequence: CASSPNTGGLAGNTGELFF. The CDR3 DNA is TGTGCCAGTAGTCCTAACACCGGAGGGCTAGCAGGCAACACCGGGGAGCTGTTTTTT.

This clonotype was recorded only once. The chain uses TRBV7-2 and TRBJ2-5; a weak D match, TRBD1 (5 bases). V shed 0 bases and J shed 3 bases, with 11 bases lying between them. The CDR3 contains 15 residues. The germline CDR1 and CDR2 sequences are SGHTA and FQGNSA. CDR3 sequence (DNA): TGTGCCAGCAGCTTAGCGATGGGGCGGAAAGAGACCCAGTACTTC. Translated, it gives CASSLAMGRKETQYF.

This clonotype was recorded many times. This chain uses TRBV6-1 with TRBJ1-3; D may be TRBD1 (5 bases). The germline V gene encodes CDR1 MNHNS and CDR2 SASEGT. V was trimmed by 7 bases and J by 0 bases, leaving 13 bases between them. The CDR3 contains 15 residues. CDR3 sequence reads: CASNEGKLSGNTIYF. CDR3 in DNA: TGTGCCAGCAATGAGGGGAAACTCTCTGGAAACACCATATATTTT.

This clonotype was seen many times. The chain couples TRBV15 to TRBJ2-2; 8 nucleotides line up with TRBD2. The CDR3 is made up of 15 amino acids. The V gene end was trimmed by 4 bases and the J gene end by 8 bases; junction bases not matched to a gene: 9. Germline-derived CDR1 and CDR2 are LNHNV and YYDKDF (reference sequence). CDR3 sequence (DNA): TGTGCCACCAGCATTGGGGGCGGGGGGCAGGGGGAGCTGTTTTTT. Its translation is CATSIGGGGQGELFF.

This clonotype was detected ten times or more. The CDR3 DNA reads TGTGCCAGCAGTGAATTCGCCGGGGAGCTGTTTTTT. Translation: CASSEFAGELFF. This chain joins TRBV6-1 and TRBJ2-2; no reliable D call. The length of the CDR3 is 12 residues. Germline V gene sequence: CDR1 MNHNS, CDR2 SASEGT. V was shortened by 2 bases and J by 6 bases, with 4 bases between the two germline ends.

The table lists this clonotype with many counts. The rearrangement uses TRBV29-1 and TRBJ2-2, with D tentatively TRBD2 (6 bases). This CDR3 region has 12 residues. Germline V gene sequence: CDR1 SQVTM, CDR2 ANQGSEA. The V end was cut by 4 bases, the J end by 6 bases, with 9 bases between. The CDR3 here is CSVGREPGELFF. CDR3 in DNA: TGCAGCGTTGGTCGGGAGCCCGGGGAGCTGTTTTTT.

This clonotype was recorded many times. The chain carries TRBV20-1 and TRBJ1-5; 8 positions agree with TRBD1. V lost 5 bases, J lost 3 bases, and 6 bases stayed unmatched. CDR1 and CDR2 (germline): DFQATT, SNEGSKA (reference sequence). The CDR3 covers 14 residues. In nucleotides, the CDR3 is TGCAGTGCTGGAGGACAGGGACCCAATCAGCCCCAGCATTTT. This encodes CSAGGQGPNQPQHF.

This clonotype appeared many times. The gene calls are TRBV30 and TRBJ2-7; a possible D gene is TRBD1 (5 bases). Germline assignment: CDR1 GTSNPN and CDR2 SVGIG (reference sequence). The CDR3 length is 11 residues. V gave up 4 bases and J gave up 8 bases, with 12 bases separating them. The CDR3 protein is CAWKGSLKQYF. CDR3 sequence (DNA): TGTGCCTGGAAGGGGTCGTTGAAGCAGTACTTC. The entire variable domain, with the rest obtained from reference TRBV30 and TRBJ2-7, is as follows: SQTIHQWPATLVQPVGSPLSLECTVEGTSNPNLYWYRQAAGRGLQLLFYSVGIGQISSEVPQNLSASRPQDRQFILSSKKLLLSDSGFYLCAWKGSLKQYFGPGTRLTVT.